This T cell receptor beta chain was sequenced in a study of blood T cell repertoires in COVID-19. Deletions cut 4 bases from V and 8 bases from J, with 16 bases between. Germline lookup yields CDR1 SGHKS and CDR2 YYEKEE (reference sequence). The CDR3 length is 15 residues. The table came from immunoSEQ multiplex PCR; TCRdb's copy has only in-frame clones and leaves some out. The top ten clones hold roughly 1.5% of a sample with 280,000 or so clones, around 91% of them seen once. The rearrangement links TRBV5-5 to TRBJ1-6; a weak D match, TRBD1 (5 bases). Sequenced sample: PBMCs or T cells enriched from blood (not recorded which). The source is a woman between 18 and 29 years old with acute COVID-19. Written as DNA, the CDR3 is TGTGCCAGCAGCCGCCCGCATCTCAGGGATTCACCCCTCCACTTT. Translation gives CASSRPHLRDSPLHF.